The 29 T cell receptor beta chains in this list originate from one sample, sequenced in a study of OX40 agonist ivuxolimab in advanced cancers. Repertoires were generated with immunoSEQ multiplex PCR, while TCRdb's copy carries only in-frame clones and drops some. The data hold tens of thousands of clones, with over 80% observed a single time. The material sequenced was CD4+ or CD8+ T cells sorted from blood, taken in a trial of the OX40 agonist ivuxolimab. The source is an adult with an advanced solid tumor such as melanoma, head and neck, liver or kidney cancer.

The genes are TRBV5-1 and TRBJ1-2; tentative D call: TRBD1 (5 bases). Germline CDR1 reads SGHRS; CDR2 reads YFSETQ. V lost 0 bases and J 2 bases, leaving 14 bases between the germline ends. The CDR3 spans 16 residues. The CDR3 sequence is CASSLGLGPGNYGYTF. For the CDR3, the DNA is TGCGCCAGCAGCTTGGGTCTGGGACCTGGGAACTATGGCTACACCTTC. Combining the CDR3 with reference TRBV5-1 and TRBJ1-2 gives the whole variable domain KAGVTQTPRYLIKTRGQQVTLSCSPISGHRSVSWYQQTPGQGLQFLFEYFSETQRNKGNFPGRFSGRQFSNSRSEMNVSTLELGDSALYLCASSLGLGPGNYGYTFGSGTRLTVV.

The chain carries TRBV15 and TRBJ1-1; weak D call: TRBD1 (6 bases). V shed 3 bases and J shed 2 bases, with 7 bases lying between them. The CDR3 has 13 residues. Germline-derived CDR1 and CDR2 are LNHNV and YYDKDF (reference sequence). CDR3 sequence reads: CATSRGQNTEAFF. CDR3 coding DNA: TGTGCCACCAGCAGGGGACAAAACACTGAAGCTTTCTTT.

CDR3 sequence: CASSALNRDTKETQYF. DNA for the CDR3: TGTGCCAGCAGCGCCTTGAACAGGGATACCAAAGAGACCCAGTACTTC. The chain employs TRBV21-1 and TRBJ2-5; the table's D gene call, TRBD1, was not cross checked with the DNA. TRBV21-1 is shown as a pseudogene. The CDR3 has 16 amino acids.

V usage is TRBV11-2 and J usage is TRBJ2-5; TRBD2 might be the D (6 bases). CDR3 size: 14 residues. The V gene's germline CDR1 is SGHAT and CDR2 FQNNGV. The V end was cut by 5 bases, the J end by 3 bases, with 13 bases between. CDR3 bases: TGTGCCAGCAGCCGGATGGCGGGAAAAGAGACCCAGTACTTC. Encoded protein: CASSRMAGKETQYF.

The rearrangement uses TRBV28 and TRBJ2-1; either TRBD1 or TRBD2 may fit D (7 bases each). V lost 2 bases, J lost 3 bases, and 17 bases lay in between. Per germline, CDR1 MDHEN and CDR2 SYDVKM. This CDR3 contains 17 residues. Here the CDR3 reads CASSLSLLRGGYNEQFF. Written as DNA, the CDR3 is TGTGCCAGCAGTTTAAGCCTTCTCAGGGGGGGCTACAATGAGCAGTTCTTC.

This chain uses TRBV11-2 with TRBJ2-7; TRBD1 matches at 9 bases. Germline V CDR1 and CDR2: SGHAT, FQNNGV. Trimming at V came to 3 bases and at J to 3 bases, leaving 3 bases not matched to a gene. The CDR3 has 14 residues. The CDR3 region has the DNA TGTGCCAGCAGCTTCACAGGGGGCAACTACGAGCAGTACTTC. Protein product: CASSFTGGNYEQYF.

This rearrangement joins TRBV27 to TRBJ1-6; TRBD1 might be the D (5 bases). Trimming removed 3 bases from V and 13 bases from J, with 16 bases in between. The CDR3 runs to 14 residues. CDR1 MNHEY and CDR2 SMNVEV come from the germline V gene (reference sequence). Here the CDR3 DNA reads TGTGCCAGCAGTTTGAAGGGACCGATATCGCCCCTCCACTTT. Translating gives CASSLKGPISPLHF.

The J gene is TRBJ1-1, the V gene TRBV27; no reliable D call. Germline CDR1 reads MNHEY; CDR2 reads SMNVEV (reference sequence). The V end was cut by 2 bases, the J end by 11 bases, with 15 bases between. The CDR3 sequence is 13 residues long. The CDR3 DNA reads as TGTGCCAGCAGTTTAGTAGTTTTGGCAGAGGCTTTCTTT. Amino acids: CASSLVVLAEAFF.

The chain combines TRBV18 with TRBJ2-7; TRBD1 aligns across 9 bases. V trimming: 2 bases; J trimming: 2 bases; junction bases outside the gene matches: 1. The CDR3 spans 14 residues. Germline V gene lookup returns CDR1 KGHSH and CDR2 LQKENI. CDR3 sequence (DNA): TGTGCCAGCTCACCAGGGACAGGGACCTACGAGCAGTACTTC. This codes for CASSPGTGTYEQYF.

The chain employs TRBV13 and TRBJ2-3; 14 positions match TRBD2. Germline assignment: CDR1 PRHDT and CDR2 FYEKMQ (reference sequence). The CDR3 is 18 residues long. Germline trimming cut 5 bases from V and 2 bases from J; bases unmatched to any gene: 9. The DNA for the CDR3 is TGTGCCAGCAGCCCGGGACTAGCGGGAGCACGGTACACAGATACGCAGTATTTT. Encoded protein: CASSPGLAGARYTDTQYF.

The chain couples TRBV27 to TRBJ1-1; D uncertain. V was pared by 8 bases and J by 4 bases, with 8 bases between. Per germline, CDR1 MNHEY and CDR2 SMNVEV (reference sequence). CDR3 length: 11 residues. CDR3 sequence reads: CASWEGTEAFF. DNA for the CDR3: TGTGCCAGCTGGGAAGGCACTGAAGCTTTCTTT.

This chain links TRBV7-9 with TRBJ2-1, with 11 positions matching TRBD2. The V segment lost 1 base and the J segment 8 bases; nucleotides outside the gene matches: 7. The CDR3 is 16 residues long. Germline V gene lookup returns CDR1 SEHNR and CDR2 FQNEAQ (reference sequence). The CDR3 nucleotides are TGTGCCAGCAGCTTAGGTCCTAGCGGGGGGCAGGATGAGCAGTTCTTC. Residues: CASSLGPSGGQDEQFF.

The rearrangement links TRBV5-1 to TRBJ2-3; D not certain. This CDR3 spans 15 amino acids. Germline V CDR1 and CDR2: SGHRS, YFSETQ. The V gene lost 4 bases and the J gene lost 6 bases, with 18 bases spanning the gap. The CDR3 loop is CASSHGRLPEDTQYF. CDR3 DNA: TGCGCCAGCAGCCACGGACGGTTGCCAGAGGATACGCAGTATTTT.

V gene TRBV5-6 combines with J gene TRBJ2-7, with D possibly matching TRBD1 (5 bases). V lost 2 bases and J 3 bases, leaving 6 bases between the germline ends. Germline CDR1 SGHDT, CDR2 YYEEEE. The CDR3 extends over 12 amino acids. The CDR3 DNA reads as TGTGCCAGCAGCTTAACAGGCTACGAGCAGTACTTC. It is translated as CASSLTGYEQYF. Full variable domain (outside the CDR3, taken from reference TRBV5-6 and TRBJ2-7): DAGVTQSPTHLIKTRGQQVTLRCSPKSGHDTVSWYQQALGQGPQFIFQYYEEEERQRGNFPDRFSGHQFPNYSSELNVNALLLGDSALYLCASSLTGYEQYFGPGTRLTVT.

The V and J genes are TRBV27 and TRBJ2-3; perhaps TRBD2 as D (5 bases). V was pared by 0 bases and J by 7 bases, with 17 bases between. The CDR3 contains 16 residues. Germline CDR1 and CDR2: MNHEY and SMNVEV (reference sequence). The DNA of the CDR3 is TGTGCCAGCAGTTTATCCGCAAAGGTTGCGGGCTATACGCAGTATTTT. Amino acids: CASSLSAKVAGYTQYF.

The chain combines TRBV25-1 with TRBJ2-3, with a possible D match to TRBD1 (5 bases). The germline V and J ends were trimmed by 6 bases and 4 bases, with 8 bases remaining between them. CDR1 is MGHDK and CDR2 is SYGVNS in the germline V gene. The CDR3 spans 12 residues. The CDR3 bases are TGTGCCAGCAGGCGACAGTCAGATACGCAGTATTTT. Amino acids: CASRRQSDTQYF. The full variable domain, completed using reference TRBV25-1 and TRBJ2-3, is EADIYQTPRYLVIGTGKKITLECSQTMGHDKMYWYQQDPGMELHLIHYSYGVNSTEKGDLSSESTVSRIRTEHFPLTLESARPSHTSQYLCASRRQSDTQYFGPGTRLTVL.

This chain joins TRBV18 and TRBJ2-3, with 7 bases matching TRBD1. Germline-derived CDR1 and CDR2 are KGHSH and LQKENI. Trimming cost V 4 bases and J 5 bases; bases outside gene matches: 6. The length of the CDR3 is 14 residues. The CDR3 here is CASSQETGIDTQYF. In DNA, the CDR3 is TGTGCCAGCTCACAAGAGACAGGGATAGATACGCAGTATTTT.

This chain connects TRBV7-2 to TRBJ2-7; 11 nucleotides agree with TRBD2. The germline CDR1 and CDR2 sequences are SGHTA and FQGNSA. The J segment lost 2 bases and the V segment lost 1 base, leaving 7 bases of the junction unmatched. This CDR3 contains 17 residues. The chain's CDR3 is CASSLDHPSGRTYEQYF. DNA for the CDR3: TGTGCCAGCAGCTTAGATCACCCTAGCGGGAGGACCTACGAGCAGTACTTC.

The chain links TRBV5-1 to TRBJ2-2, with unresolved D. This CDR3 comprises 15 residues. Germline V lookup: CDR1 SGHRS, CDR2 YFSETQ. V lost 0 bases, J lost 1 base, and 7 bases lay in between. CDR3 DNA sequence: TGCGCCAGCAGCTTGGACGGAAAGAACACCGGGGAGCTGTTTTTT. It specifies CASSLDGKNTGELFF.

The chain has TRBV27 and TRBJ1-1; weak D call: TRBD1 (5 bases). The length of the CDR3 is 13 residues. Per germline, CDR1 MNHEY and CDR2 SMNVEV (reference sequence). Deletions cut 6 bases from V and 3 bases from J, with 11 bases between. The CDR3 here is CASRFGAYTEAFF. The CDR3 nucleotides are TGTGCCAGCAGGTTCGGGGCTTACACTGAAGCTTTCTTT.

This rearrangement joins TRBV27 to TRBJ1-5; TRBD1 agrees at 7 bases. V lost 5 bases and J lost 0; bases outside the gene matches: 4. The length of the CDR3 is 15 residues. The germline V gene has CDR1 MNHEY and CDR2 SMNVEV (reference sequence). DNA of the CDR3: TGTGCCAGCAGTGACCGACAGGGTAGCAATCAGCCCCAGCATTTT. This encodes CASSDRQGSNQPQHF.

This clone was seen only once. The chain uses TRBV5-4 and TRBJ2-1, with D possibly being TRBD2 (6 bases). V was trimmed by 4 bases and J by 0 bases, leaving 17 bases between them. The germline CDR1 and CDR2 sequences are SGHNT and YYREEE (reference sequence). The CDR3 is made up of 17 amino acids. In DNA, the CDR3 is TGTGCCAGCAGCCCGGAGGGTCCGGGAAGCTCCTACAATGAGCAGTTCTTC. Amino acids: CASSPEGPGSSYNEQFF.

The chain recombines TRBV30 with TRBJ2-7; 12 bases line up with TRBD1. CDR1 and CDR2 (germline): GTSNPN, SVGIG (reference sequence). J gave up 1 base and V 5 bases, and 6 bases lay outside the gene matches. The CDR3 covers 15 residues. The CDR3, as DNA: TGTGCCTGGGAACCGGGACAGGGGGCATCCTACGAGCAGTACTTC. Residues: CAWEPGQGASYEQYF.

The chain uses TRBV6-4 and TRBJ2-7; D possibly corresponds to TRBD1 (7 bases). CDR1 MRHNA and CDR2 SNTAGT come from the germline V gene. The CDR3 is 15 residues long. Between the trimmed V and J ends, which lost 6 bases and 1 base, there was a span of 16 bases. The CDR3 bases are TGTGCCAGCAGCCCGGGGGCAGGGGGGTCCTACGAGCAGTACTTC. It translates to CASSPGAGGSYEQYF.

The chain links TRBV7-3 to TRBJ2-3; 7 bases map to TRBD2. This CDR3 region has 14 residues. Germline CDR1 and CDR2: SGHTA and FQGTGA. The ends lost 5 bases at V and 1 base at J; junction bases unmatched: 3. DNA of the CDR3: TGTGCCAGCAGCCCTACTAGCGGCACAGATACGCAGTATTTT. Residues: CASSPTSGTDTQYF.

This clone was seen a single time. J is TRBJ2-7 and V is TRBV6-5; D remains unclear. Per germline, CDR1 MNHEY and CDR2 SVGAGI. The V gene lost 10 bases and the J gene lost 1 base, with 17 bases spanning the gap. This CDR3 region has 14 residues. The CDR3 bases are TGTGCCACCTCCCCCGACCCAGTTTCCTACGAGCAGTACTTC. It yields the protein CATSPDPVSYEQYF.

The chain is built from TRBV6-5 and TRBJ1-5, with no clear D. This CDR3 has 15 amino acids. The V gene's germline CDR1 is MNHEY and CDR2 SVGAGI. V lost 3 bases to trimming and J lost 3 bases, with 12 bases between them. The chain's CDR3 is CASSYLGWDNQPQHF. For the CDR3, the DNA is TGTGCCAGCAGTTATCTAGGGTGGGACAATCAGCCCCAGCATTTT.

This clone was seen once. The DNA for the CDR3 is TGCGCCAGCAGGATAAACCCCTCGGTGCTAGTCACAGATACGCAGTATTTT. Translating it yields CASRINPSVLVTDTQYF. The gene calls are TRBV5-1 and TRBJ2-3; D unresolved. The germline V and J ends were trimmed by 5 bases and 2 bases, with 21 bases remaining between them. CDR3 length: 17 residues. Germline values: CDR1 SGHRS, CDR2 YFSETQ.

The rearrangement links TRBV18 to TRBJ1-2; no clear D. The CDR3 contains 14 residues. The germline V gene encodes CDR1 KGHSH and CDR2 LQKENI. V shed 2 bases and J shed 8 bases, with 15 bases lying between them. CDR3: CASSPSADPLGYTF. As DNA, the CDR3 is TGTGCCAGCTCACCATCCGCAGACCCCTTGGGCTACACCTTC. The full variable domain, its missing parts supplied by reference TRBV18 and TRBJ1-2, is NAGVMQNPRHLVRRRGQEARLRCSPMKGHSHVYWYRQLPEEGLKFMVYLQKENIIDESGMPKERFSAEFPKEGPSILRIQQVVRGDSAAYFCASSPSADPLGYTFGSGTRLTVV.